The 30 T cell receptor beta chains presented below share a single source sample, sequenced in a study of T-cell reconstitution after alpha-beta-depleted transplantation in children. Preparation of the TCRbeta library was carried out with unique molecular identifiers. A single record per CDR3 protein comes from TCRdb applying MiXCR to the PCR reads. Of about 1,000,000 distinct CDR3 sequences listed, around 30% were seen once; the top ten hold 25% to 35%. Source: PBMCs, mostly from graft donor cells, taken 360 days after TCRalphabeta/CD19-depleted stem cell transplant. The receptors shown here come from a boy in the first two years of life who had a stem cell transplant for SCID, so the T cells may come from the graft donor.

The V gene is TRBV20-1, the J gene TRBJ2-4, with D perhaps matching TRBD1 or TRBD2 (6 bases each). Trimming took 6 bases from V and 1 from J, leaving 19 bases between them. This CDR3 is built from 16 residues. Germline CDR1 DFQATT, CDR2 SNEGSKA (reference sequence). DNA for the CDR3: TGCAGTGCCTCGTTTTGGGGGGCACGCGCCAAAAACATTCAGTACTTC. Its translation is CSASFWGARAKNIQYF.

The DNA of the CDR3 is TGTGCCAGCAGTTTATTTCCTAGCGGGGGGCTTATGGGGACCCAGTACTTC. It specifies CASSLFPSGGLMGTQYF. V usage is TRBV28 and J usage is TRBJ2-5; 11 bases align to TRBD2. The CDR3 totals 17 residues. The ends lost 1 base at V and 7 bases at J; junction bases unmatched: 11. Germline V CDR1 and CDR2: MDHEN, SYDVKM.

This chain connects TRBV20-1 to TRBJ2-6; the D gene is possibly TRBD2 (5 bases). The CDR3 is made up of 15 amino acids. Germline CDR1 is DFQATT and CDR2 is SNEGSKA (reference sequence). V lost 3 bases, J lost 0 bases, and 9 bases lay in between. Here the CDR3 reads CSARYRGSGANVLTF. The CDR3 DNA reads TGCAGTGCTAGGTACCGGGGCTCTGGGGCCAACGTCCTGACTTTC.

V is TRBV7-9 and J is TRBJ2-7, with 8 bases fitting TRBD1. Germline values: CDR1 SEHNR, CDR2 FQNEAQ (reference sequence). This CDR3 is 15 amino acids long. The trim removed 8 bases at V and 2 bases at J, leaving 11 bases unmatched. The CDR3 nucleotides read TGTGCCAGCCAGGCAATGGGACAGGCCGCCTACGAGCAGTACTTC. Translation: CASQAMGQAAYEQYF.

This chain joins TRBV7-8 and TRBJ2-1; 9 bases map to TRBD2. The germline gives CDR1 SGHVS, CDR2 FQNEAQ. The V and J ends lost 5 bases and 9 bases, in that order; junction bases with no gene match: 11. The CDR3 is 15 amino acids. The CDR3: CASSPGGLASSEQFF. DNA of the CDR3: TGTGCCAGCAGCCCAGGGGGACTAGCCTCTAGTGAGCAGTTCTTC.

CDR3 nucleotide sequence: TGCAGTGCTATCACTAGCGGGGCCCGCACAGATACGCAGTATTTT. Protein sequence: CSAITSGARTDTQYF. The rearrangement joins TRBV20-1 to TRBJ2-3; TRBD2 agrees at 10 bases. This CDR3 spans 15 amino acids. J gave up 1 base and V 4 bases, and 5 bases lay outside the gene matches. The germline V gene has CDR1 DFQATT and CDR2 SNEGSKA (reference sequence).

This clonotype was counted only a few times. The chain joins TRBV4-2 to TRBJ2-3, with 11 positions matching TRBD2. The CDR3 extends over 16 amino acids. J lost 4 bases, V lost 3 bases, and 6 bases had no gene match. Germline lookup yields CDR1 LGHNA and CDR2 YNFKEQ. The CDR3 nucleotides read TGTGCCAGCAGCCAGGCCGGGACTAGCGGCTCAGATACGCAGTATTTT. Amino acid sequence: CASSQAGTSGSDTQYF.

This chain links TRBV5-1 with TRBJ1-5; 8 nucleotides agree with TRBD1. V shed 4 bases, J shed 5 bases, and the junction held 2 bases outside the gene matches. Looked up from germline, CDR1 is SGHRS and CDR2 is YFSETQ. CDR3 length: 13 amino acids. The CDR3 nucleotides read TGCGCCAGCAGCCAGACAGGGGATCAGCCCCAGCATTTT. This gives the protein CASSQTGDQPQHF.

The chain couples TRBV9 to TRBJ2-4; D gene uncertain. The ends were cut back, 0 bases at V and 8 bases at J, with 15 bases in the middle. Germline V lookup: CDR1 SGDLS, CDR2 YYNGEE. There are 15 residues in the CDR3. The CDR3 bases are TGTGCCAGCAGCGTAGGAGTGCTATTCCGGGACATTCAGTACTTC. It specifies CASSVGVLFRDIQYF. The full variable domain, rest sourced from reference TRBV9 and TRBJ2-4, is DSGVTQTPKHLITATGQRVTLRCSPRSGDLSVYWYQQSLDQGLQFLIQYYNGEERAKGNILERFSAQQFPDLHSELNLSSLELGDSALYFCASSVGVLFRDIQYFGAGTRLSVL.

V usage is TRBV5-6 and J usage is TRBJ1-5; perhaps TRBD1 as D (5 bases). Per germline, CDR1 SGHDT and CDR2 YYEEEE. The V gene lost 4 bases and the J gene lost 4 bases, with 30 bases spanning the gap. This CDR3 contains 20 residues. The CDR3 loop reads CASSPLTGHFPIRPNQPQHF. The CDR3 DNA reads TGTGCCAGCAGCCCACTCACCGGACATTTTCCAATACGTCCAAATCAGCCCCAGCATTTT.

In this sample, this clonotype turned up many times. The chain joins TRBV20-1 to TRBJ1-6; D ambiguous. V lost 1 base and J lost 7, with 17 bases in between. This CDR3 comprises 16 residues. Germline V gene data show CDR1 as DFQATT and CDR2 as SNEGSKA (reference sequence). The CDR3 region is CSARGTRGLLNSPLHF. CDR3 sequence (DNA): TGCAGTGCTAGAGGAACGCGGGGTTTGTTGAATTCACCCCTCCACTTT.

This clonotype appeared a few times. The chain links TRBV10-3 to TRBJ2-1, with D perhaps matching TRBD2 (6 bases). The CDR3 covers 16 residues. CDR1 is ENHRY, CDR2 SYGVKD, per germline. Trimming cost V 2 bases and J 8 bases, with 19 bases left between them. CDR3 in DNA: TGTGCCATCAGTGAGCCGGGACTTGAGGTAGGGGATGAGCAGTTCTTC. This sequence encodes CAISEPGLEVGDEQFF.

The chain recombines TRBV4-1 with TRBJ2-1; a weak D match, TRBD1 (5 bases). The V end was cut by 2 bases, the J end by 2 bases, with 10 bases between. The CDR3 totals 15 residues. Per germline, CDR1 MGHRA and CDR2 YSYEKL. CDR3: CASSQLPTAYNEQFF. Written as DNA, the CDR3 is TGCGCCAGCAGCCAACTTCCGACAGCCTACAATGAGCAGTTCTTC.

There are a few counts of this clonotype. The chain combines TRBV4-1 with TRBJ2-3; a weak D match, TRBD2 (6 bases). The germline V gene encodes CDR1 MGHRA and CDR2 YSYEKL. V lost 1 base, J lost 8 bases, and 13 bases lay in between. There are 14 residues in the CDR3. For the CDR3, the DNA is TGCGCCAGCAGCCAAGGCGCTAGCGCGGGTACGCAGTATTTT. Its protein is CASSQGASAGTQYF.

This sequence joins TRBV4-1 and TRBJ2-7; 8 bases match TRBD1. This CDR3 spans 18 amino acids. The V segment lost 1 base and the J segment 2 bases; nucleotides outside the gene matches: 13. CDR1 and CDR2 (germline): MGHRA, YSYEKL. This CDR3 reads CASSQVPFRDRKAYEQYF. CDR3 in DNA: TGCGCCAGCAGCCAAGTACCCTTCCGGGACAGGAAGGCCTACGAGCAGTACTTC.

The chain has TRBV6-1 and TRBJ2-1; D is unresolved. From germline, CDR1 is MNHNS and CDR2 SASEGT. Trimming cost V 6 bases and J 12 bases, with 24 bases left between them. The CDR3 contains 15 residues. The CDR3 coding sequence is TGTGCCAGCAGCAATCCCACGAGCCCCTCGGGCGGGCAGTTCTTC. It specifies CASSNPTSPSGGQFF.

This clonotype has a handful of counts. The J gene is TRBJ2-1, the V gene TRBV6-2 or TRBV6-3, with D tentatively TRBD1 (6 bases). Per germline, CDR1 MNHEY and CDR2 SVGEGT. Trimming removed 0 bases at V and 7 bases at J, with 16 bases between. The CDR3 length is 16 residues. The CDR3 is CASSYSGPDRANEQFF. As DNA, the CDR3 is TGTGCCAGCAGTTACTCTGGCCCGGACAGAGCAAATGAGCAGTTCTTC.

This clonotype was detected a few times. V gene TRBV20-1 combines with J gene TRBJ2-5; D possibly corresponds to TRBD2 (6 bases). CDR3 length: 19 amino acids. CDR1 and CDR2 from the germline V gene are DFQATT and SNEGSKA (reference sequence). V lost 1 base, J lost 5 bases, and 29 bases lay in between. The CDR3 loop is CSARALYTGTLSPWETQYF. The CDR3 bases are TGCAGTGCTAGAGCCCTTTATACCGGGACTCTCTCCCCGTGGGAGACCCAGTACTTC.

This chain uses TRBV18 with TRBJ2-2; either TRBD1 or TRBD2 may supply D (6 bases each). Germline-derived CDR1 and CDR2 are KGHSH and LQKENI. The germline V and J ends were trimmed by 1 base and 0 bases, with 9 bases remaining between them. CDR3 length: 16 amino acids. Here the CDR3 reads CASSPQGGSNTGELFF. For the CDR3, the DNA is TGTGCCAGCTCACCACAGGGGGGATCGAACACCGGGGAGCTGTTTTTT.

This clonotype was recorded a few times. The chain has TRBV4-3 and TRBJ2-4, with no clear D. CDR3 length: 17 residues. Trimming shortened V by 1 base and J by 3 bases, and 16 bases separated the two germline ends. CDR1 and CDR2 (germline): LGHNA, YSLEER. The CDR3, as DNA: TGCGCCAGCAGCCAAGTTCACCTGGGGATTGGCAAAAACATTCAGTACTTC. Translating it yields CASSQVHLGIGKNIQYF.

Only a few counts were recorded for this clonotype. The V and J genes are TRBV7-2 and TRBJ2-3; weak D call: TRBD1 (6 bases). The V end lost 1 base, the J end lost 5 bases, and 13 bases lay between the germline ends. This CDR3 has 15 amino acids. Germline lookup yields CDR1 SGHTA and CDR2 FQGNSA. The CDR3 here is CASSLVGQGIDTQYF. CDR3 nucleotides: TGTGCCAGCAGCTTAGTCGGGCAGGGGATAGATACGCAGTATTTT.

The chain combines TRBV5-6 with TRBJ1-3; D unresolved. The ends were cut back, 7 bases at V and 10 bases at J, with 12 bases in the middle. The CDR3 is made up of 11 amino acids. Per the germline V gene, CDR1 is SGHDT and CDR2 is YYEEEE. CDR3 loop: CASGRQTTIYF. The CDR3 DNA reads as TGTGCCAGCGGCCGCCAAACAACCATATATTTT. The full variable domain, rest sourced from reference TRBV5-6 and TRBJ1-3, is DAGVTQSPTHLIKTRGQQVTLRCSPKSGHDTVSWYQQALGQGPQFIFQYYEEEERQRGNFPDRFSGHQFPNYSSELNVNALLLGDSALYLCASGRQTTIYFGEGSWLTVV.

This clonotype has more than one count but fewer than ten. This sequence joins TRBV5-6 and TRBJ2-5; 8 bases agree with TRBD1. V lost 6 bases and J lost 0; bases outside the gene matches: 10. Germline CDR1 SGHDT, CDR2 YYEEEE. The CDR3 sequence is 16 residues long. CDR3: CASILTGVGYQETQYF. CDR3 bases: TGTGCCAGCATCCTGACAGGGGTTGGGTACCAAGAGACCCAGTACTTC.

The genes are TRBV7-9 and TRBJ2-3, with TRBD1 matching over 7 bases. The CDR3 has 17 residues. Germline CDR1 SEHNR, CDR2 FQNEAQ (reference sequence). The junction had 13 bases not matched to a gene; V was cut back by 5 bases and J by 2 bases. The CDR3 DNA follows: TGTGCCAGCAGCGCAGACTTGGACAGGTCAGCCACAGATACGCAGTATTTT. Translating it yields CASSADLDRSATDTQYF.

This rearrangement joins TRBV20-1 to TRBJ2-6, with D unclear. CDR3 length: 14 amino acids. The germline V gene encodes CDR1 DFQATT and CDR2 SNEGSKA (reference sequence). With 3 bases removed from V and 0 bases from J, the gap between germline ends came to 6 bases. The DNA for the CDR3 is TGCAGTGCTAGTGGCCGCTCTGGGGCCAACGTCCTGACTTTC. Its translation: CSASGRSGANVLTF.

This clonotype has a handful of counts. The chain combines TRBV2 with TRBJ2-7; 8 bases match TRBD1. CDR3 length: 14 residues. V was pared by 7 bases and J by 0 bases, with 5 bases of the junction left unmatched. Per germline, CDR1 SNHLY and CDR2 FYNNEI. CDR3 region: CASNLGQASYEQYF. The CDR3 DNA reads TGTGCCAGCAACCTGGGACAGGCCTCCTACGAGCAGTACTTC.

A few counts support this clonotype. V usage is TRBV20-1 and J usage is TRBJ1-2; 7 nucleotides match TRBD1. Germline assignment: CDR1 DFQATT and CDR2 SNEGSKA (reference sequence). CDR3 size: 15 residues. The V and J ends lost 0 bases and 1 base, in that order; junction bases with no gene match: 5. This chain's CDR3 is CSARDAQGFNYGYTF. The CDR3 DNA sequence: TGCAGTGCTAGAGATGCACAGGGGTTTAACTATGGCTACACCTTC.

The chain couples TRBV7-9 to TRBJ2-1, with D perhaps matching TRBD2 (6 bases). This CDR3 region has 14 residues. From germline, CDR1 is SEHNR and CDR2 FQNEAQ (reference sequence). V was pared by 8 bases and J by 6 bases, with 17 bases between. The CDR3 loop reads CASPTGGASNEQFF. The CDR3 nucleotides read TGTGCCAGCCCTACAGGCGGGGCGTCCAATGAGCAGTTCTTC.

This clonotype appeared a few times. The CDR3 nucleotides are TGTGCCAGCAGTTACTCCCGGACTAGTGCCACAGATACGCAGTATTTT. The encoded protein is CASSYSRTSATDTQYF. The chain couples TRBV6-5 to TRBJ2-3; 7 bases agree with TRBD2. CDR1 is MNHEY and CDR2 is SVGAGI in the germline V gene. V lost 0 bases, J lost 2 bases, and 5 bases stayed unmatched. The CDR3 runs 16 residues.

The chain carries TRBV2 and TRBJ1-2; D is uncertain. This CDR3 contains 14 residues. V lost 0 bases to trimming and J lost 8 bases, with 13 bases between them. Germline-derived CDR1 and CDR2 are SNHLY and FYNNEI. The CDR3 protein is CASSEAGPRRGYTF. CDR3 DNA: TGTGCCAGCAGTGAAGCTGGGCCCCGTCGGGGCTACACCTTC.